Ten or more counts support the clone carrying this TCR beta chain. As yet, its antigen is unknown. Per the study methods: Built for papillary thyroid cancer, a distant-metastasis classifier drew on CDR3 differences across clinicopathological groups. TCRdb re-clonotyped the PCR reads via MiXCR. The authors' filters were not applied to this entry. The repertoire holds about 7,600 clones, around 27% seen once, with roughly a sixth in the top ten. No treatment of any kind had been given to any patient before thyroid surgery. Germline V gene sequence: CDR1 SGHVS, CDR2 FNYEAQ. The junction had 15 bases not matched to a gene; V was cut back by 5 bases and J by 8 bases. The CDR3 sequence is 18 residues long. The data were taken from a study of metastatic and nonmetastatic thyroid tumors. Study-level background: Repertoire comparison spanned blood and tumor or nodule tissue of malignant and benign thyroid patients. Whole-study findings and limits: Versus benign nodules, malignant thyroid tumors reportedly had significantly higher TCR beta diversity, in blood and tumor.

Sequenced: adjacent normal tissue. This chain joins TRBV7-6 and TRBJ2-2; 12 nucleotides line up with TRBD2. The receptor was isolated from a female donor with papillary thyroid cancer or a benign thyroid nodule (not recorded which). Some clones in this sample may be carry-over from other donors' samples. Here the CDR3 reads CASSPLQLAGGSGGELFF. DNA for the CDR3: TGTGCCAGCAGCCCATTACAACTAGCGGGAGGATCCGGGGGGGAGCTGTTTTTT.